One sample yielded the 19 T cell receptor beta chains listed below, sequenced in a study of cytomegalovirus exposure and HLA in healthy donors. Produced via immunoSEQ multiplex PCR; TCRdb's table is partial and in-frame only. Counted here are about 260,000 clones, 90% occurring once; the ten biggest clones make up around 3.1%. The sequenced material came from PBMCs. Every receptor here comes from a woman in her twenties or thirties in good health and CMV-seronegative.

This chain links TRBV7-2 with TRBJ2-7; D might be TRBD2 (6 bases). Trimming left V 5 bases short and J 3 bases short, with 11 bases between. This CDR3 is built from 13 residues. Germline CDR1 SGHTA, CDR2 FQGNSA. CDR3 sequence reads: CASSLREDYEQYF. In nucleotides, the CDR3 is TGTGCCAGCAGCCTAAGGGAGGACTACGAGCAGTACTTC.

This clone was picked up many times. The V gene is TRBV5-1, the J gene TRBJ2-2; 8 bases match TRBD2. CDR3 length: 15 residues. The trim removed 4 bases at V and 0 bases at J, leaving 2 bases unmatched. CDR1 and CDR2 (germline): SGHRS, YFSETQ. The CDR3 sequence is CASSPLAANTGELFF. CDR3 nucleotide sequence: TGCGCCAGCAGCCCACTAGCGGCGAACACCGGGGAGCTGTTTTTT. Combining the CDR3 with reference TRBV5-1 and TRBJ2-2 gives the whole variable domain KAGVTQTPRYLIKTRGQQVTLSCSPISGHRSVSWYQQTPGQGLQFLFEYFSETQRNKGNFPGRFSGRQFSNSRSEMNVSTLELGDSALYLCASSPLAANTGELFFGEGSRLTVL.

The chain combines TRBV18 with TRBJ2-2, with 7 bases matching TRBD2. The CDR3 is 13 residues long. The trim removed 3 bases at V and 9 bases at J, leaving 4 bases unmatched. The germline CDR1 and CDR2 sequences are KGHSH and LQKENI. Written as DNA, the CDR3 is TGTGCCAGCTCACCCGGACTAGGTCGGGAGCTGTTTTTT. It translates to CASSPGLGRELFF.

The V gene is TRBV28, the J gene TRBJ1-2; no reliable D call. CDR1 and CDR2 from the germline V gene are MDHEN and SYDVKM. The CDR3 has 13 residues. V lost 2 bases and J lost 6, with 10 bases in between. CDR3: CASSLPSSNGYTF. CDR3 DNA sequence: TGTGCCAGCAGTTTACCAAGTTCGAATGGCTACACCTTC.

The CDR3 sequence: CASSSDRGLDEQFF. CDR3 sequence (DNA): TGTGCCAGCAGCTCCGACAGGGGGCTGGATGAGCAGTTCTTC. The chain employs TRBV7-2 and TRBJ2-1; the match to TRBD1 covers 10 bases. The V and J ends lost 4 bases and 8 bases, in that order; junction bases with no gene match: 5. Germline-derived CDR1 and CDR2 are SGHTA and FQGNSA. The CDR3 covers 14 residues.

This chain joins TRBV9 and TRBJ2-7; the D gene is possibly TRBD1 (6 bases). Trimming left V 0 bases short and J 2 bases short, with 9 bases between. The CDR3 consists of 14 residues. The V gene's germline CDR1 is SGDLS and CDR2 YYNGEE. The CDR3: CASSVGTDPYEQYF. CDR3 DNA sequence: TGTGCCAGCAGCGTAGGGACAGACCCCTACGAGCAGTACTTC.

This rearrangement joins TRBV10-2 to TRBJ2-1; 11 bases are shared with TRBD2. The CDR3 spans 16 residues. J was trimmed by 6 bases and V by 6 bases; bases with no gene match: 10. Per the germline V gene, CDR1 is WSHSY and CDR2 is SAAADI. CDR3 in amino acids: CASRSELAGATNEQFF. The CDR3 coding sequence is TGCGCCAGCAGGTCGGAACTAGCGGGAGCTACCAATGAGCAGTTCTTC.

Only one count was recorded for this clone. V and J are TRBV29-1 and TRBJ2-7, with 7 positions matching TRBD1. With 1 base clipped from V and 7 bases from J, the junction kept 10 bases outside the gene matches. The CDR3 has 14 amino acids. CDR1 SQVTM and CDR2 ANQGSEA come from the germline V gene. The CDR3 bases are TGCAGCGTTGAAGTACCCGGGACAGTATTTGAGCAGTACTTC. Translating gives CSVEVPGTVFEQYF.

This clone was found many times. The chain has TRBV19 and TRBJ2-1, with 8 bases aligning to TRBD2. Per germline, CDR1 LNHDA and CDR2 SQIVND (reference sequence). The CDR3 spans 14 residues. Trimming removed 7 bases from V and 9 bases from J; junction bases left unmatched: 11. As DNA, the CDR3 is TGTGCCAGTAAGGCAGCGGGAGACAGCGGTGAGCAGTTCTTC. Translation: CASKAAGDSGEQFF.

The rearrangement links TRBV11-2 to TRBJ2-7, with D perhaps TRBD2 (5 bases). Per the germline V gene, CDR1 is SGHAT and CDR2 is FQNNGV. V gave up 1 base and J gave up 3 bases, with 13 bases separating them. This CDR3 is built from 15 residues. CDR3 nucleotides: TGTGCCAGCAGCTTAGCTGGCGGGTCGGGCTACGAGCAGTACTTC. This codes for CASSLAGGSGYEQYF.

This clone has ten or more counts. The chain joins TRBV5-8 to TRBJ2-7; 10 bases fit TRBD2. The CDR3 covers 14 residues. Germline values: CDR1 SGHTS, CDR2 YDEGEE. Germline trimming cut 5 bases from V and 1 base from J; bases unmatched to any gene: 3. The CDR3 nucleotides read TGTGCCAGCAGGCTAGCGGGAGCTTCCTACGAGCAGTACTTC. Protein: CASRLAGASYEQYF.

This clone was observed once. The chain combines TRBV7-8 with TRBJ2-7; 9 nucleotides match TRBD2. J lost 6 bases, V lost 8 bases, and 11 bases had no gene match. This CDR3 spans 14 amino acids. Germline V gene lookup returns CDR1 SGHVS and CDR2 FQNEAQ. CDR3 DNA sequence: TGTGCCAGCTCACATAGCCGGACTAGCGCCGAGCAGTACTTC. It translates to CASSHSRTSAEQYF. Full variable domain (remainder filled in from reference TRBV7-8 and TRBJ2-7): GAGVSQSPRYKVAKRGQDVALRCDPISGHVSLFWYQQALGQGPEFLTYFQNEAQLDKSGLPSDRFFAERPEGSVSTLKIQRTQQEDSAVYLCASSHSRTSAEQYFGPGTRLTVT.

About this clone: Within the sample, other DNA sequences also encode this same CDR3. CDR3 DNA: TGTGCCAGCAGTTTATCGGGGGGTTTCTATGGCTACACCTTC. Protein: CASSLSGGFYGYTF. The chain carries TRBV27 and TRBJ1-2, with D possibly TRBD1 on 5 matching bases. This CDR3 is 14 amino acids long. V was trimmed by 0 bases and J by 4 bases, leaving 9 bases between them. CDR1 and CDR2 (germline): MNHEY, SMNVEV (reference sequence).

The V gene is TRBV5-4, the J gene TRBJ2-7, with 11 bases identical to TRBD2. This CDR3 contains 17 residues. V trimming: 3 bases; J trimming: 1 base; junction bases outside the gene matches: 9. The germline V gene has CDR1 SGHNT and CDR2 YYREEE (reference sequence). In DNA, the CDR3 is TGTGCCAGCAGCTCCGGGGCTAGCGGGGGGCCATCCTACGAGCAGTACTTC. This encodes CASSSGASGGPSYEQYF.

The chain joins TRBV7-2 to TRBJ2-3; D is undetermined. CDR1 and CDR2 from the germline V gene are SGHTA and FQGNSA. V was shortened by 4 bases and J by 6 bases, with 14 bases between the two germline ends. The CDR3 is made up of 14 amino acids. CDR3 in DNA: TGTGCCAGCAGCTCCGACTCCTTCTCGGATACGCAGTATTTT. This sequence encodes CASSSDSFSDTQYF.

The chain recombines TRBV28 with TRBJ2-7; 13 bases fit TRBD2. The V and J ends lost 5 bases and 3 bases, in that order; junction bases with no gene match: 4. This CDR3 has 15 amino acids. Germline loops: CDR1 MDHEN, CDR2 SYDVKM. CDR3 protein: CASSPGTSGNYEQYF. CDR3 nucleotide sequence: TGTGCCAGCAGTCCAGGGACTAGCGGGAACTACGAGCAGTACTTC.

The rearrangement joins TRBV5-6 to TRBJ2-1, with D hard to call. The CDR3 has 16 residues. CDR1 SGHDT and CDR2 YYEEEE come from the germline V gene. Trimming took off 0 bases at V and 6 bases at J, with 16 bases between the two ends. CDR3 protein: CASSLVGLLEGNEQFF. CDR3 nucleotides: TGTGCCAGCAGCTTGGTAGGCCTACTTGAAGGCAATGAGCAGTTCTTC.

The chain uses TRBV13 and TRBJ2-1; weak D call: TRBD1 (6 bases). The germline V gene has CDR1 PRHDT and CDR2 FYEKMQ (reference sequence). Trimming removed 5 bases from V and 2 bases from J, with 19 bases in between. The CDR3 has 17 residues. The CDR3 DNA follows: TGTGCCAGCAGCCACTATGATTTACAGGGAACCTACAATGAGCAGTTCTTC. Its translation is CASSHYDLQGTYNEQFF.

The rearrangement uses TRBV7-9 and TRBJ2-1; D remains ambiguous. V lost 3 bases and J lost 6, with 24 bases in between. Germline loops: CDR1 SEHNR, CDR2 FQNEAQ (reference sequence). The CDR3 length is 18 residues. The CDR3 loop reads CASSFGLALQSKGNEQFF. The CDR3 coding sequence is TGTGCCAGCAGCTTCGGGTTGGCCCTCCAATCTAAGGGCAATGAGCAGTTCTTC. Full variable domain (rest looked up from reference TRBV7-9 and TRBJ2-1): DTGVSQNPRHKITKRGQNVTFRCDPISEHNRLYWYRQTLGQGPEFLTYFQNEAQLEKSRLLSDRFSAERPKGSFSTLEIQRTEQGDSAMYLCASSFGLALQSKGNEQFFGPGTRLTVL.